The clone carrying this T cell receptor beta chain was seen a few times. Its specificity is unknown. Investigators profiled TCR beta VDJ and CDR3 from genomic DNA template. TCRdb reanalysed the reads using MiXCR and keeps one entry per CDR3 protein. Here the sample spans some 220,000 distinct CDR3 sequences, 34% being singletons. This sample is drawn from a study of CD8+CD57+ T cells in acquired aplastic anemia. Study at large: Sorted CD4+ and CD8+ cell DNA averaged around 3.3 ug. Among healthy donors, CD4+ cells averaged around 11 million reads.

Study conclusions and caveats: Any difference that existed in CD8+ Simpson's diversity between patients and controls was not significant. Found in both controls and patients were about 30 CD8+ CDR3 sequences.

The origin of this receptor is a human donor in good health, serving as a control. Sequences were obtained from sorted CD4+, CD8+, or CD8+CD57+ T cells (not recorded which) from PBMCs.

The CDR3 coding sequence is TGTGCCAGCAGCCAAGAGTGGGTCTGGGAGGCTGGCGGCTCTGGAAACACCATATATTTT. As protein: CASSQEWVWEAGGSGNTIYF. The chain links TRBV3-1 to TRBJ1-3, with D unclear. Germline V CDR1 and CDR2: LGHDT, YNNKEL (reference sequence). V lost 0 bases and J lost 0, with 21 bases in between. This CDR3 is built from 20 residues.